This T cell receptor beta chain derives from a study of metastatic and nonmetastatic thyroid tumors. Study at large: Where malignant and benign thyroid patients were concerned, repertoires were compared across blood and tumor or nodule tissue.

Findings and limits, study-wide: In blood and tumor, TCR beta diversity was reportedly significantly higher in malignant thyroid tumors than in benign nodules.

Original data processing: Clinicopathological groups of papillary thyroid cancer showed CDR3 differences that were used to build a distant-metastasis classifier. MiXCR re-clonotyped the PCR reads for TCRdb. These V and J calls originate from TCRdb's pipeline instead of the authors' own analysis. The data hold approximately 4,000 clones, with around 21% observed a single time. As to this clone: Its target is not known.

Treatment of any kind had been given to no patient before thyroid surgery. CDR3 length: 12 amino acids. Trimming left V 3 bases short and J 0 bases short, with 3 bases between. The chain links TRBV12-3 or TRBV12-4 to TRBJ2-7; no reliable D call. This TCR derives from a female donor with papillary thyroid cancer or a benign thyroid nodule (not recorded which). Some clones in this sample may be carry-over from other donors' samples. The sample consisted of tumor tissue. CDR3 amino acids: CASSFPSYEQYF. In DNA form, the CDR3 reads TGTGCCAGCAGTTTTCCCTCCTACGAGCAGTACTTC.